This TCR beta chain was identified in a study of T-cell memory formation after mild COVID-19. Study-level points and caveats: Researchers report contracting CD4+ clones mostly in CM and EM, with CD8+ clones in EMRA. Pre-infection memory harbored some responding clones, suggesting cross-reactive memory joined. Day 15 to 85 contracting clones showed balanced CD4/CD8; day 15 to 37 expanders favored CD4+.

A word on this clonotype: Its antigen is currently unknown.

V lost 8 bases, J lost 6 bases, and 23 bases lay in between. The CDR3 totals 15 residues. 5'RACE with constant-segment primers yielded barcoded, UMI-tagged TCR alpha and TCR beta cDNA libraries. In TCRdb, the 5' RACE reads were re-called with MiXCR into one record per CDR3 protein. The sample yields about 340,000 distinct CDR3 sequences, 15% to 20% seen once. The TCR originated in a man aged 18-30 years who had mild COVID-19 (a few samples of this study predate the infection). Cell type and time point are not known. This chain uses TRBV12-3 or TRBV12-4 with TRBJ2-7; D uncertain. Sequencing was carried out using PBMCs or a T cell subset sorted from them (not recorded which). CDR3 DNA sequence: TGTGCCAGCGCCACCTCGGACGTGAGTAGTGGCGAGCAGTACTTC. Its protein product is CASATSDVSSGEQYF.